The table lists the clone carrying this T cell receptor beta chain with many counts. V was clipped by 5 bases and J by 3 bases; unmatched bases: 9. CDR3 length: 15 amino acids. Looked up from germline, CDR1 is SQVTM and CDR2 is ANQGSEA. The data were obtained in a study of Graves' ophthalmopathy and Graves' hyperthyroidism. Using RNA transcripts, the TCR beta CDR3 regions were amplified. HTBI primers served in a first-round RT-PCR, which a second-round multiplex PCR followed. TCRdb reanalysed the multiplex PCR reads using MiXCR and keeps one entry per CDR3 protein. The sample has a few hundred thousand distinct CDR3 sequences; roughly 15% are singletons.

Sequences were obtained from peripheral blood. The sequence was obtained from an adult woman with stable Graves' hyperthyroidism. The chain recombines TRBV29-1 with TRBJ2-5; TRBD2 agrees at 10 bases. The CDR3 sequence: CSVNGLAENEETQYF. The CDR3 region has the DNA TGCAGCGTTAATGGACTAGCGGAGAACGAAGAGACCCAGTACTTC. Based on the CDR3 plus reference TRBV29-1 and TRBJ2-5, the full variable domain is SAVISQKPSRDICQRGTSLTIQCQVDSQVTMMFWYRQQPGQSLTLIATANQGSEATYESGFVIDKFPISRPNLTFSTLTVSNMSPEDSSIYLCSVNGLAENEETQYFGPGTRLLVL.